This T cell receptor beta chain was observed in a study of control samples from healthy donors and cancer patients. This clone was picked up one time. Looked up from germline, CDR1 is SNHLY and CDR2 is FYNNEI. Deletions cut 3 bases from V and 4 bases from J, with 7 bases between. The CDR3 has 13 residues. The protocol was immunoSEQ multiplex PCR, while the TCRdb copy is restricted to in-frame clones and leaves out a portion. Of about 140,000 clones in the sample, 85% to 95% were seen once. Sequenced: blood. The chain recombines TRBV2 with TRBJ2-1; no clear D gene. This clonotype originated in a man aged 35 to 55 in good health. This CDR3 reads CASSDGRYNEQFF. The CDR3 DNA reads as TGTGCCAGCAGTGATGGCAGGTACAATGAGCAGTTCTTC.